The next 28 T cell receptor beta chains were all read from a single sample in a study of Graves' ophthalmopathy and Graves' hyperthyroidism. Scientists amplified the TCR beta CDR3 regions from RNA transcripts. Second-round multiplex PCR came after first-round RT-PCR with HTBI primers. TCRdb re-derived calls from the multiplex PCR reads in MiXCR, one entry per CDR3 protein. Here the sample spans approximately 700,000 distinct CDR3 sequences, roughly two fifths being singletons. Sequencing was done on a sample of peripheral blood. These receptors were taken from an adult man with Graves' ophthalmopathy.

Of note for this clonotype: One junction end disagrees with the germline gene, perhaps due to a read error. The chain couples TRBV24-1 to TRBJ1-5, with D perhaps TRBD1 (6 bases). This CDR3 region has 16 residues. Per the germline V gene, CDR1 is KGHDR and CDR2 is SFDVKD. In nucleotides, the CDR3 is TGTGCCAGCAGTGATGGTATTGGGGACACCCGGCAGCCCCAGCGTTTT. It codes for CASSDGIGDTRQPQRF.

In the case of this clonotype: One end of the junction is discordant with germline, which a read error may explain. The chain has TRBV5-8 and TRBJ1-6; D is possibly TRBD1 (5 bases). Germline V lookup: CDR1 SGHTS, CDR2 YDEGEE. The CDR3 consists of 16 residues. The CDR3 reads CASSQEFGGSNSPLHF. The CDR3 DNA sequence: TGCGCCAGCAGCCAAGAGTTCGGGGGTAGCAATTCACCCCTCCACTTT. The whole variable domain, remainder taken from reference TRBV5-8 and TRBJ1-6, is EAGVTQSPTHLIKTRGQQATLRCSPISGHTSVYWYQQALGLGLQFLLWYDEGEERNRGNFPPRFSGRQFPNYSSELNVNALELEDSALYLCASSQEFGGSNSPLHFGNGTRLTVT.

The J gene is TRBJ1-2, the V gene TRBV19; 9 bases match TRBD1. V shed 5 bases, J shed 4 bases, and the junction held 11 bases outside the gene matches. The CDR3 runs 16 residues. Per the germline V gene, CDR1 is LNHDA and CDR2 is SQIVND (reference sequence). The CDR3 reads CASSLGTGPQLYGYTF. CDR3 sequence (DNA): TGTGCCAGTAGTCTCGGGACAGGGCCCCAACTCTATGGCTACACCTTC.

The CDR3 loop is CASSQDGKERPYTF. CDR3 DNA: TGTGCCAGCAGCCAAGACGGTAAGGAGCGGCCCTACACCTTC. The chain employs TRBV25-1 and TRBJ1-2, with unresolved D. The CDR3 contains 14 residues. The V end was cut by 6 bases, the J end by 10 bases, with 21 bases between. CDR1 is MGHDK and CDR2 is SYGVNS in the germline V gene.

The chain carries TRBV19 and TRBJ1-4, with D possibly being TRBD1 (5 bases). The ends were cut back, 6 bases at V and 4 bases at J, with 12 bases in the middle. This CDR3 has 14 amino acids. Germline V gene data show CDR1 as LNHDA and CDR2 as SQIVND (reference sequence). The chain's CDR3 is CASRQGSGNEKLFF. The CDR3, as DNA: TGTGCCAGTAGGCAGGGATCCGGTAATGAAAAACTGTTTTTT.

The chain links TRBV25-1 to TRBJ1-2; D is unresolved. V was trimmed by 7 bases and J by 4 bases, leaving 13 bases between them. The CDR3 is made up of 13 amino acids. CDR1 and CDR2 from the germline V gene are MGHDK and SYGVNS. Here the CDR3 DNA reads TGTGCCAGCACCCCCGGGAAGATCTATGGCTACACCTTC. Translating it yields CASTPGKIYGYTF.

This clonotype was counted only a few times. The V and J genes are TRBV12-3 or TRBV12-4 and TRBJ1-3; possible D gene TRBD1, 6 bases. This CDR3 contains 14 residues. Trimming took 7 bases from V and 0 from J, leaving 10 bases between them. CDR3: CASNDRSSGNTIYF. As DNA, the CDR3 is TGTGCCAGCAACGACAGGAGCTCTGGAAACACCATATATTTT.

This clonotype turned up a few times. The chain carries TRBV2 and TRBJ1-2; D is unresolved. Trimming left V 5 bases short and J 4 bases short, with 20 bases between. The CDR3 spans 16 residues. Germline V lookup: CDR1 SNHLY, CDR2 FYNNEI. In DNA form, the CDR3 reads TGTGCCAGCAGTTATCCTACGGAACAAACCGGCTATGGCTACACCTTC. The encoded protein is CASSYPTEQTGYGYTF.

In its sample, this clonotype was seen many times. The chain carries TRBV2 and TRBJ1-5; a weak D match, TRBD1 (5 bases). CDR1 SNHLY and CDR2 FYNNEI come from the germline V gene. V was pared by 7 bases and J by 7 bases, with 17 bases between. The CDR3 contains 14 residues. The CDR3 nucleotides read TGTGCCAGCACTCAGGGACTTCCCCCCCAGCCCCAGCATTTT. Translating it yields CASTQGLPPQPQHF. The full variable domain, rest sourced from reference TRBV2 and TRBJ1-5, is EPEVTQTPSHQVTQMGQEVILRCVPISNHLYFYWYRQILGQKVEFLVSFYNNEISEKSEIFDDQFSVERPDGSNFTLKIRSTKLEDSAMYFCASTQGLPPQPQHFGDGTRLSIL.

This clonotype showed up many times. The chain couples TRBV29-1 to TRBJ1-2; a weak D match, TRBD1 (5 bases). Germline CDR1 is SQVTM and CDR2 is ANQGSEA. The CDR3 sequence is 15 residues long. V was pared by 8 bases and J by 5 bases, with 24 bases between. CDR3 nucleotide sequence: TGCAGCTTTTGGTCCGGGGCTGGTAGGATGTATGGCTACACCTTC. Amino acid sequence: CSFWSGAGRMYGYTF.

This clonotype came up a few times. The chain is built from TRBV20-1 and TRBJ2-5, with TRBD2 matching over 10 bases. From germline, CDR1 is DFQATT and CDR2 SNEGSKA (reference sequence). CDR3 length: 14 amino acids. V dropped 1 base and J dropped 5; count of bases not matched to a gene: 4. The CDR3 reads CSARVLAGGETQYF. As DNA, the CDR3 is TGCAGTGCTAGAGTGTTAGCGGGAGGTGAGACCCAGTACTTC.

The gene calls are TRBV25-1 and TRBJ2-5; 7 bases align to TRBD1. TRBJ2-1 matches the DNA end more closely, so the J call is doubtful. The germline CDR1 and CDR2 sequences are MGHDK and SYGVNS. This CDR3 is 15 amino acids long. The CDR3 region is CASSDRQGVYNEQFF. Here the CDR3 DNA reads TGTGCCAGCAGTGATCGGCAGGGGGTCTACAATGAGCAGTTCTTC.

The V call is TRBV20-1, the J call TRBJ1-1, with a tentative D call TRBD1 (5 bases). The V gene's germline CDR1 is DFQATT and CDR2 SNEGSKA (reference sequence). CDR3 length equals 14 residues. V was cut by 2 bases and J by 2 bases, with 12 bases left in between. CDR3 nucleotides: TGCAGTGCTAGATTCGGGGGGACCAACACTGAAGCTTTCTTT. This codes for CSARFGGTNTEAFF.

This clonotype was picked up many times. The chain links TRBV7-2 to TRBJ1-4; TRBD1 might be the D (6 bases). V lost 5 bases and J 8 bases, leaving 15 bases between the germline ends. Looked up from germline, CDR1 is SGHTA and CDR2 is FQGNSA. This CDR3 region has 14 residues. Here the CDR3 reads CASSLNRVSEKLFF. The CDR3 nucleotides are TGTGCCAGCAGCCTAAACAGGGTATCCGAAAAACTGTTTTTT.

The gene calls are TRBV25-1 and TRBJ2-2; TRBD1 is a possible D gene (6 bases). CDR1 is MGHDK and CDR2 is SYGVNS in the germline V gene. Trimming shortened V by 10 bases and J by 0 bases, and 12 bases separated the two germline ends. The CDR3 is 14 amino acids. The CDR3 reads CATTDRPNTGELFF. The CDR3 nucleotides are TGTGCCACCACGGACAGACCGAACACCGGGGAGCTGTTTTTT.

The J gene is TRBJ1-6, the V gene TRBV12-3 or TRBV12-4; TRBD1 matches at 9 bases. CDR3 length equals 13 residues. V shed 7 bases, J shed 11 bases, and the junction held 6 bases outside the gene matches. The CDR3 region has the DNA TGTGCCAGCACCCCGGGACAGGGCACACCCCTCCACTTT. Its protein product is CASTPGQGTPLHF.

The chain uses TRBV20-1 and TRBJ1-1; the match to TRBD1 covers 7 bases. The germline gives CDR1 DFQATT, CDR2 SNEGSKA (reference sequence). CDR3 length: 14 amino acids. The ends lost 4 bases at V and 4 bases at J; junction bases unmatched: 9. The CDR3 DNA follows: TGCAGTGCTAATAATAACAGGGGAGCCACTGAAGCTTTCTTT. Encoded protein: CSANNNRGATEAFF.

The chain joins TRBV10-3 to TRBJ1-2; D unresolved. Trimming left V 10 bases short and J 2 bases short, with 23 bases between. This CDR3 is built from 16 residues. Per germline, CDR1 ENHRY and CDR2 SYGVKD. DNA of the CDR3: TGTGCCAGCAAAAGGGAAGGACCGGGTGCGAACTATGGCTACACCTTC. This translates into CASKREGPGANYGYTF.

The CDR3 is CSVHGQDYGYTF. The CDR3 DNA reads as TGCAGCGTGCACGGACAGGACTATGGCTACACCTTC. The chain links TRBV29-1 to TRBJ1-2, with 7 bases that match TRBD1. Germline trimming cut 6 bases from V and 3 bases from J; bases unmatched to any gene: 4. CDR1 is SQVTM and CDR2 is ANQGSEA in the germline V gene. The CDR3 sequence is 12 residues long.

J is TRBJ1-2 and V is TRBV11-2, with 8 positions matching TRBD1. Trimming at V came to 5 bases and at J to 6 bases, leaving 8 bases not matched to a gene. The CDR3 loop spans 14 amino acids. The germline V gene encodes CDR1 SGHAT and CDR2 FQNNGV. CDR3 loop: CASSPFRGLDGYTF. DNA of the CDR3: TGTGCCAGCAGCCCTTTCAGGGGGCTCGATGGCTACACCTTC.

The chain uses TRBV11-1 and TRBJ2-3; D gene ambiguous. V lost 2 bases, J lost 2 bases, and 11 bases lay in between. Germline CDR1 is SGHAT and CDR2 is FQDESV (reference sequence). The CDR3 loop spans 15 amino acids. The CDR3 bases are TGTGCCAGCAGCTTAAGCCGGAGCGACACAGATACGCAGTATTTT. It yields the protein CASSLSRSDTDTQYF.

The chain joins TRBV5-6 to TRBJ1-3; D might be TRBD1 (5 bases). V was pared by 6 bases and J by 1 base, with 8 bases between. The CDR3 is made up of 13 amino acids. CDR1 and CDR2 from the germline V gene are SGHDT and YYEEEE. In DNA form, the CDR3 reads TGTGCCAGCAACAGGAAATCTGGAAACACCATATATTTT. Its protein product is CASNRKSGNTIYF.

The J gene is TRBJ1-4, the V gene TRBV3-1, with 8 bases matching TRBD1. With V trimmed by 6 bases and J by 12 bases, 18 bases remained unmatched. Germline V gives CDR1 LGHDT, CDR2 YNNKEL (reference sequence). This CDR3 has 16 amino acids. This CDR3 reads CASSPLRTGPTIQLFF. CDR3 in DNA: TGTGCCAGCAGTCCACTGAGGACAGGGCCTACGATCCAACTGTTTTTT.

This clonotype was counted only a few times. V usage is TRBV2 and J usage is TRBJ1-2; 7 bases map to TRBD1. Germline-derived CDR1 and CDR2 are SNHLY and FYNNEI. This CDR3 comprises 14 residues. V was clipped by 5 bases and J by 4 bases; unmatched bases: 7. The CDR3: CASSRGGPGYGYTF. The CDR3 DNA reads as TGTGCCAGCAGTCGAGGGGGCCCCGGCTATGGCTACACCTTC.

There are a few counts of this clonotype. The chain combines TRBV7-9 with TRBJ1-2, with 7 bases lining up with TRBD1. The CDR3 length is 16 residues. CDR1 is SEHNR and CDR2 is FQNEAQ in the germline V gene (reference sequence). J lost 7 bases, V lost 5 bases, and 16 bases had no gene match. CDR3: CASSTTTGTELRGYTF. The CDR3 region has the DNA TGTGCCAGCAGCACAACGACAGGGACGGAATTGCGTGGCTACACCTTC.

V usage is TRBV20-1 and J usage is TRBJ2-7; D perhaps matches TRBD1 (5 bases). The CDR3 is 13 amino acids. CDR1 and CDR2 from the germline V gene are DFQATT and SNEGSKA (reference sequence). With 5 bases removed from V and 2 bases from J, the gap between germline ends came to 13 bases. For the CDR3, the DNA is TGCAGTGCTCTCGACAGCCTCGCCTACGAGCAGTACTTC. Its protein product is CSALDSLAYEQYF.

This clonotype was detected many times. The chain is built from TRBV15 and TRBJ1-2; 8 bases line up with TRBD1. Germline V gene data show CDR1 as LNHNV and CDR2 as YYDKDF (reference sequence). Trimming cost V 0 bases and J 5 bases; bases outside gene matches: 5. The CDR3 length is 15 residues. CDR3 loop: CATSRDRTGRYGYTF. As DNA, the CDR3 is TGTGCCACCAGCAGAGATCGGACAGGGCGGTATGGCTACACCTTC. Together with reference TRBV15 and TRBJ1-2, the CDR3 gives the full variable domain: DAMVIQNPRYQVTQFGKPVTLSCSQTLNHNVMYWYQQKSSQAPKLLFHYYDKDFNNEADTPDNFQSRRPNTSFCFLDIRSPGLGDTAMYLCATSRDRTGRYGYTFGSGTRLTVV.

This clonotype came up a few times. CDR3: CAISESGPGNTEAFF. CDR3 nucleotide sequence: TGTGCCATCAGTGAGTCCGGGCCGGGGAACACTGAAGCTTTCTTT. The V call is TRBV10-3, the J call TRBJ1-1; D unresolved. V was trimmed by 0 bases and J by 1 base, leaving 9 bases between them. Germline V CDR1 and CDR2: ENHRY, SYGVKD. The CDR3 consists of 15 residues.